This TCR beta chain emerged from a study of blood T cell repertoires in COVID-19. Study-wide background: Material from acute and convalescent COVID-19 was sourced from the United States, Italy and Spain. T cells, B-cell-depleted T cells, or PBMCs provided the cDNA or gDNA that served as material.

CDR1 is SNHLY, CDR2 FYNNEI, per germline. There are 14 residues in the CDR3. V dropped 5 bases and J dropped 7; count of bases not matched to a gene: 5. The authors' processing: By means of reference gene primer amplification, nucleated cell counts were estimated. Sequencing was performed with immunoSEQ multiplex PCR; in TCRdb, only in-frame clones are kept and a portion is missing. The D gene and trimming were derived from the DNA, and the V and J assignments and clone size from that table. The repertoire holds about 190,000 clones, with about 88% as singletons. The chain links TRBV2 to TRBJ1-4; TRBD1 aligns across 9 bases. Material: peripheral blood. This receptor was obtained from a woman in her 40s who had recovered from COVID-19. In DNA, the CDR3 is TGTGCCAGCAGTCCACAGGGGGCTAGTGAAAAACTGTTTTTT. As protein: CASSPQGASEKLFF.